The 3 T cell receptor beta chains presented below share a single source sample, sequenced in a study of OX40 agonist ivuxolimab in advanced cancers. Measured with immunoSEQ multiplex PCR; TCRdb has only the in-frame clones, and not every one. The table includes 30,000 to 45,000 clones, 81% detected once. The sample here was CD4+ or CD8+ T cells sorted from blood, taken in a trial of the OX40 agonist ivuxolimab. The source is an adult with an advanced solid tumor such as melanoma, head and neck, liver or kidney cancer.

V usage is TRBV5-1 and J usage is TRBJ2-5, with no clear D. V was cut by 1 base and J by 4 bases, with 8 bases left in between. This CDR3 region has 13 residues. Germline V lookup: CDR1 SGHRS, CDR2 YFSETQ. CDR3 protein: CASSLNDLETQYF. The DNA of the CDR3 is TGCGCCAGCAGCTTGAATGATCTAGAGACCCAGTACTTC.

CDR3 DNA sequence: TGTGCCAGCAGGAGCCTAGGGAAGAACACTGAAGCTTTCTTT. It translates to CASRSLGKNTEAFF. The gene calls are TRBV6-5 and TRBJ1-1; the D is unclear. CDR3 length: 14 residues. The germline V and J ends were trimmed by 6 bases and 1 base, with 12 bases remaining between them. The germline gives CDR1 MNHEY, CDR2 SVGAGI.

The DNA of the CDR3 is TGTGCCAGCTCACCACGGCAGGTCCGGGGGGAGACCCAGTACTTC. This codes for CASSPRQVRGETQYF. The J gene is TRBJ2-5, the V gene TRBV18; D perhaps matches TRBD2 (6 bases). Trimming pared 1 base from V and 5 bases from J, leaving 14 bases between. In germline, CDR1 is KGHSH, CDR2 LQKENI. This CDR3 has 15 amino acids. The full variable domain, completed using reference TRBV18 and TRBJ2-5, is NAGVMQNPRHLVRRRGQEARLRCSPMKGHSHVYWYRQLPEEGLKFMVYLQKENIIDESGMPKERFSAEFPKEGPSILRIQQVVRGDSAAYFCASSPRQVRGETQYFGPGTRLLVL.